This entry describes one T cell receptor beta chain. The assay was immunoSEQ multiplex PCR, and TCRdb's table has in-frame clones only and misses some. The data hold almost 25,000 clones, with about 88% observed a single time. This sample is drawn from a study of T cell changes during pregnancy in multiple sclerosis. The CDR3 extends over 15 amino acids. Germline CDR1 reads MNHEY; CDR2 reads SVGAGI. V lost 6 bases to trimming and J lost 6 bases; unmatched junction nucleotides: 10. The clonotype comes from a female donor in good health, enrolled as a control in a pregnancy study. The rearrangement links TRBV6-5 to TRBJ2-2, with 7 bases aligning to TRBD1. The sequenced sample was CD4+ T cells from peripheral blood mononuclear cells, obtained in the first trimester of pregnancy. CDR3 in DNA: TGTGCCAGCAGCGAATTCCGAGGGGGCTCCGGGGAGCTGTTTTTT. This encodes CASSEFRGGSGELFF.